Listed below are T cell receptor beta chains from one sample, sequenced in a study of human T cells and chemical hapten exposure. Using its own MiXCR run on the RACE reads, TCRdb lists one record per CDR3 protein. This sample has some 330,000 distinct CDR3 sequences, with around 5.5% found just once. Sequenced material: whole blood, taken in connection with sensitization to the hapten diphenylcyclopropenone (DPC). The receptors were gathered from a woman aged 18-29 years with alopecia areata. Some clones in this sample may be carry-over from other donors' samples. Each CDR3 is given with its conserved first and last residue. The order of the fields is clone size, V gene, J gene, CDR3 length, D gene, CDR3 DNA, CDR3 protein. D genes are given only for firm matches. Only part of the rows carry a size: once, few, many, or a class if the clone is expanded.

abundance: many
v_gene: TRBV6-2/TRBV6-3
j_gene: TRBJ2-3
len: 18
d_gene: TRBD2
CDR3nt: TGTGCCAGCAGTTACTCGTCCCGCCTAGCGGTGATCACAGATACGCAGTATTTT
CDR3aa: CASSYSSRLAVITDTQYF

abundance: few
v_gene: TRBV28
j_gene: TRBJ2-5
len: 19
d_gene: TRBD2
CDR3nt: TGTGCCAGCAGTTTAAGTCCCGGGACTAGCGGGGGGGCCCAAGAGACCCAGTACTTC
CDR3aa: CASSLSPGTSGGAQETQYF

abundance: many
v_gene: TRBV27
j_gene: TRBJ2-6
len: 15
d_gene: TRBD1
CDR3nt: TGTGCCAGCACCGGGACAGGGACAGGGGCCAACGTCCTGACTTTC
CDR3aa: CASTGTGTGANVLTF

abundance: many
v_gene: TRBV2
j_gene: TRBJ2-3
len: 15
d_gene: TRBD2
CDR3nt: TGTGCCAGCAGTTTTAGCGGGGCGGGCACAGATACGCAGTATTTT
CDR3aa: CASSFSGAGTDTQYF

abundance: many
v_gene: TRBV25-1
j_gene: TRBJ2-7
len: 15
d_gene: NA
CDR3nt: TGTGCCAGCAGCCCCAGACAGGCCCAGACCTACGAGCAGTACTTC
CDR3aa: CASSPRQAQTYEQYF

abundance: few
v_gene: TRBV6-2/TRBV6-3
j_gene: TRBJ1-1
len: 14
d_gene: NA
CDR3nt: TGTGCCAGCAGTTACAAAGGGGCTTCCACTGAAGCTTTCTTT
CDR3aa: CASSYKGASTEAFF

abundance: NA
v_gene: TRBV15
j_gene: TRBJ1-4
len: 14
d_gene: NA
CDR3nt: TGTGCCACCAGCAGCGGCATGGAAGGGGAAAAACTGTTTTTT
CDR3aa: CATSSGMEGEKLFF

abundance: few
v_gene: TRBV5-5
j_gene: TRBJ1-5
len: 13
d_gene: TRBD1
CDR3nt: TGTGCCAGCACCAGGGGGAACAATCAGCCCCAGCATTTT
CDR3aa: CASTRGNNQPQHF

abundance: many
v_gene: TRBV12-3/TRBV12-4
j_gene: TRBJ1-4
len: 15
d_gene: NA
CDR3nt: TGTGCCAGCAGTTCCCGCCCTCGACAGCATGAAAAACTGTTTTTT
CDR3aa: CASSSRPRQHEKLFF

abundance: NA
v_gene: TRBV4-3
j_gene: TRBJ1-5
len: 17
d_gene: NA
CDR3nt: TGCGCCAGCAGCCAAGACCGGAACACCAGGGCGGGACAGCCCCAGCATTTT
CDR3aa: CASSQDRNTRAGQPQHF

abundance: NA
v_gene: TRBV7-3
j_gene: TRBJ2-5
len: 13
d_gene: NA
CDR3nt: TGTGCCAGCAGCTCTCAGGCCCAAGAGACCCAGTACTTC
CDR3aa: CASSSQAQETQYF

abundance: many
v_gene: TRBV12-3/TRBV12-4
j_gene: TRBJ1-1
len: 16
d_gene: NA
CDR3nt: TGTGCCAGCAGTTTTGGGAGCGTTAATCCGACCACTGAAGCTTTCTTT
CDR3aa: CASSFGSVNPTTEAFF

abundance: few
v_gene: TRBV29-1
j_gene: TRBJ1-2
len: 13
d_gene: NA
CDR3nt: TGCAGCGTTGAAGGGGGACGGACCTATGGCTACACCTTC
CDR3aa: CSVEGGRTYGYTF

abundance: NA
v_gene: TRBV7-2
j_gene: TRBJ2-2
len: 14
d_gene: NA
CDR3nt: TGTGCCAGCAGCCCCAGAACACGAGCCGGGGAGCTGTTTTTT
CDR3aa: CASSPRTRAGELFF

abundance: many
v_gene: TRBV24-1
j_gene: TRBJ2-2
len: 17
d_gene: TRBD1
CDR3nt: TGTGCCACCAGTGATTCGCCGGGACAGGGAAACACCGGGGAGCTGTTTTTT
CDR3aa: CATSDSPGQGNTGELFF

abundance: many
v_gene: TRBV5-1
j_gene: TRBJ2-5
len: 13
d_gene: NA
CDR3nt: TGCGCCAGCAGGAGACAGAACCAAGAGACCCAGTACTTC
CDR3aa: CASRRQNQETQYF

abundance: NA
v_gene: TRBV2
j_gene: TRBJ2-1
len: 13
d_gene: NA
CDR3nt: TGTGCCAGCAAGGGGGGGAGCTACAATGAGCAGTTCTTC
CDR3aa: CASKGGSYNEQFF

abundance: few
v_gene: TRBV6-2/TRBV6-3
j_gene: TRBJ1-6
len: 17
d_gene: NA
CDR3nt: TGTGCCAGCAGCTCCAGGACCCAGAGCTCCTATAATTCACCCCTCCACTTT
CDR3aa: CASSSRTQSSYNSPLHF

abundance: NA
v_gene: TRBV12-3/TRBV12-4
j_gene: TRBJ1-2
len: 15
d_gene: TRBD1
CDR3nt: TGTGCCAGCAGTTTCCGACAGGGAGATAACTATGGCTACACCTTC
CDR3aa: CASSFRQGDNYGYTF

abundance: NA
v_gene: TRBV9
j_gene: TRBJ2-5
len: 16
d_gene: TRBD2
CDR3nt: TGTGCCAGCAGCACCGCGGGGGGGCTGGGGAGAGAGACCCAGTACTTC
CDR3aa: CASSTAGGLGRETQYF

abundance: few
v_gene: TRBV6-5
j_gene: TRBJ1-5
len: 14
d_gene: TRBD1
CDR3nt: TGTGCCAGCAGGCCCGGGACAGTTAATCAGCCCCAGCATTTT
CDR3aa: CASRPGTVNQPQHF

abundance: NA
v_gene: TRBV9
j_gene: TRBJ2-3
len: 15
d_gene: TRBD1
CDR3nt: TGTGCCAGCAGCCCGACAGGGGATAGCGCAGATACGCAGTATTTT
CDR3aa: CASSPTGDSADTQYF

abundance: many
v_gene: TRBV7-2
j_gene: TRBJ2-3
len: 15
d_gene: NA
CDR3nt: TGTGCCAGCAGCTGGGGGACCCTTCGCCCAGATACGCAGTATTTT
CDR3aa: CASSWGTLRPDTQYF

abundance: NA
v_gene: TRBV6-2/TRBV6-3
j_gene: TRBJ1-2
len: 15
d_gene: NA
CDR3nt: TGTGCCAGCCGTACGGGGACTTCTGCTAACTATGGCTACACCTTC
CDR3aa: CASRTGTSANYGYTF

abundance: few
v_gene: TRBV12-3/TRBV12-4
j_gene: TRBJ2-1
len: 14
d_gene: TRBD1
CDR3nt: TGTGCCAGCATCAGACAGGGGATCCACAATGAGCAGTTCTTC
CDR3aa: CASIRQGIHNEQFF

abundance: few
v_gene: TRBV9
j_gene: TRBJ2-6
len: 17
d_gene: NA
CDR3nt: TGTGCCAGCAGCACCCGGACTCAAAGCTCTGGGGCCAACGTCCTGACTTTC
CDR3aa: CASSTRTQSSGANVLTF

abundance: many
v_gene: TRBV9
j_gene: TRBJ2-7
len: 15
d_gene: TRBD2
CDR3nt: TGTGCCAGCAGCCCCTCAGCGGGGGGCCCTTCCGAGCAGTACTTC
CDR3aa: CASSPSAGGPSEQYF